This T cell receptor beta chain was identified in a study of beta chain features in type 1 diabetes. Points from the study as a whole: In these data, an HLA type influence on TCRB rearrangement remained unresolved. Within the patient group, naive, central memory and Treg TCRB repertoires appeared more similar to each other than within healthy donors. Insertions at VDJ junctions were less frequent in type 1 diabetes patients. These patients also deleted more nucleotides at the same junctions.

Germline V CDR1 and CDR2: SQVTM, ANQGSEA. Trimming took 0 bases from V and 5 from J, leaving 8 bases between them. There are 12 residues in the CDR3. This clone turned up a few times. As yet, its antigen is unknown. Sequenced material consisted of expressed TCRB transcripts (all of the isolated RNA was reverse transcribed). The study sequenced naive, central memory and regulatory T cell samples to an average of around 3.4 million reads. Clones were sequenced by immunoSEQ multiplex PCR, and TCRdb holds only the in-frame ones, with some missing. The sample contains around 250,000 clones, 25% to 35% of which appear only once.

The sequencing input was central memory CD4+ T cells from blood. The chain is built from TRBV29-1 and TRBJ2-7; no firm D call. The origin of this receptor is a man in his thirties or forties in good health. CDR3 in amino acids: CSVEEGIHEQYF. DNA for the CDR3: TGCAGCGTTGAAGAAGGGATCCACGAGCAGTACTTC.